Sequencing of this T cell receptor beta chain was carried out in a study of T-cell memory formation after mild COVID-19. Background on the study: Clustering of TCRs was largely donor specific.

Barcoded TCR alpha and TCR beta cDNA libraries with UMIs came from 5'RACE using constant-segment primers. TCRdb used MiXCR to reprocess the 5' RACE reads, holding one entry per CDR3 protein. This table holds about 390,000 distinct CDR3 sequences, around a sixth found once. The V gene's germline CDR1 is SEHNR and CDR2 FQNEAQ (reference sequence). There are 17 residues in the CDR3. V shed 5 bases and J shed 0 bases, with 18 bases lying between them. J is TRBJ2-3 and V is TRBV7-9, with D perhaps assigned TRBD1 or TRBD2 (5 bases each). The sequencing sample was made of PBMCs or a T cell subset sorted from them (not recorded which). This clonotype was obtained from a man between 18 and 35 years old who had mild COVID-19 (a few samples of this study predate the infection). Cell type and time point are not known. Here the CDR3 DNA reads TGTGCCAGCAGCCGATCGAGGGGCCCTGGGAGCACAGATACGCAGTATTTT. Translated: CASSRSRGPGSTDTQYF.